This T cell receptor (beta chain) was observed in a study of T cells after yellow fever vaccination. Whole-study findings and limits: Most primary-vaccination clones recurred post-booster (around 97% CD4, just over 85% CD8).

This clonotype appeared a few times. Its matching antigen is unknown. TCRdb used MiXCR to reprocess the 5' RACE reads, holding one entry per CDR3 protein. The sample holds around 400,000 distinct CDR3 sequences, about 9.9% seen once. Trimming stripped 2 bases from V and 1 base from J, with 3 bases between. The CDR3 is made up of 12 amino acids. Looked up from germline, CDR1 is SGHNT and CDR2 is YENEEA. Sequences were derived from PBMCs, sampled on the day of the first yellow fever vaccination. This chain joins TRBV11-3 and TRBJ2-7; no clear D. This receptor was taken from a man between 18 and 35 years old who received the YFV17D yellow fever vaccine. The CDR3, as DNA: TGTGCCAGCAGCTTAAATTCCTACGAGCAGTACGTC. Its protein product is CASSLNSYEQYV.